The TCR beta chain described here comes from a study of chemoradiotherapy in HPV16-positive cancers. Study-level background: Two HPV16-positive patients' cells yielded candidate HPV-specific clones and common motifs.

Remarks on this clone: Its antigen is not known.

Germline V lookup: CDR1 SNHLY, CDR2 FYNNEI. The CDR3 length is 15 residues. V was clipped by 8 bases and J by 0 bases, with 16 bases between them. Sequencing was performed with immunoSEQ multiplex PCR; in TCRdb, only in-frame clones are kept and a portion is missing. The sample has about 1,900 clones, about 90% seen once. Study outcomes and limitations: During treatment, candidate HPV-specific clones and E7-related motifs expanded in tumor. For HPV16-positive patients, expanding HPV-responsive T cells associated with longer recurrence-free survival.

The rearrangement links TRBV2 to TRBJ1-1, with TRBD1 as a possible D gene (6 bases). The source material was tumor tissue, sampled from a patient who underwent chemoradiotherapy. The origin of this receptor is a human donor with HPV-associated anogenital cancer. This chain's CDR3 is CASQEQGGVNTEAFF. The CDR3 nucleotides are TGTGCCAGCCAGGAACAGGGTGGGGTGAACACTGAAGCTTTCTTT.